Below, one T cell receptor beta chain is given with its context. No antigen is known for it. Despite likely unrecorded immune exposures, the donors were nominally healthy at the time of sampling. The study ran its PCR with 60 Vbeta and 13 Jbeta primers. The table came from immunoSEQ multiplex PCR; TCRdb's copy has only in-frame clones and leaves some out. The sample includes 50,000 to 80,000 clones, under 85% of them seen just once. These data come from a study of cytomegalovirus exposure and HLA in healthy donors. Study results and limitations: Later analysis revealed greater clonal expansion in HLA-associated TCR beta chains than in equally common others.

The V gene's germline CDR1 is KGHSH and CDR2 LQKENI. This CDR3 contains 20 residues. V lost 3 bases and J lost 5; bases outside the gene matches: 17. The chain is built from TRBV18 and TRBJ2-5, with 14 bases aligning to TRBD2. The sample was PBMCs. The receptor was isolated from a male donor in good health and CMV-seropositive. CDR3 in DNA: TGTGCCAGCTCACCTGAAATCCGGACTAGCGGGGGGACCTACTGGGAGACCCAGTACTTC. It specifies CASSPEIRTSGGTYWETQYF.